Below, 32 T cell receptor beta chains from the same sample are listed, as sequenced in a study of blood T cell repertoires in COVID-19 (dated by TCRdb to 2018 to 2020). Receptor amplification or capture employed the immunoSEQ multiplex PCR assay. Drawn from immuneACCESS, this table holds only the in-frame rearrangements with V and J called that TCRdb kept. Clones are partly lost; checked studies trace under half to an unresolved V gene and leave the rest unexplained. Counted in this sample were fewer than 200,000 clones; roughly 79% of them appeared once. In total, the top ten clones hold 9.5% to 11% of the sample. The sequenced sample was peripheral blood. The receptors shown here come from a woman aged 40-49 years with COVID-19, enrolled during active disease.

Note on this clone: The sample contains more than one DNA sequence encoding this CDR3. CDR3 coding DNA: TGTGCCAGCAGTGAAGCTGGAGGCAATCAGCCCCAGCATTTT. Amino acids: CASSEAGGNQPQHF. The chain has TRBV6-1 and TRBJ1-5; D gene ambiguous. Germline values: CDR1 MNHNS, CDR2 SASEGT. The CDR3 loop spans 14 amino acids. Trimming removed 0 bases at V and 2 bases at J, with 5 bases between.

The chain joins TRBV12-3 or TRBV12-4 to TRBJ2-7; 7 bases are shared with TRBD1. The junction had 5 bases not matched to a gene; V was cut back by 6 bases and J by 3 bases. This CDR3 has 13 amino acids. In nucleotides, the CDR3 is TGTGCCAGCAGCCAACAGGGGTACTACGAGCAGTACTTC. Residues: CASSQQGYYEQYF.

The chain carries TRBV7-3 and TRBJ1-4; tentatively, D is TRBD1 (6 bases). Trimming stripped 4 bases from V and 7 bases from J, with 10 bases between. The CDR3 spans 13 residues. Germline V gene data show CDR1 as SGHTA and CDR2 as FQGTGA. DNA of the CDR3: TGTGCCAGCAGCTCAGGGGTTGGTGAAAAACTGTTTTTT. Its translation: CASSSGVGEKLFF.

The chain employs TRBV7-2 and TRBJ2-5, with 12 nucleotides matching TRBD2. The trim removed 6 bases at V and 5 bases at J, leaving 4 bases unmatched. The germline gives CDR1 SGHTA, CDR2 FQGNSA. This CDR3 has 14 residues. The DNA for the CDR3 is TGTGCCAGCAGGCAGACTAGCGGGGGTGAGACCCAGTACTTC. Amino acids: CASRQTSGGETQYF.

This clone was detected only once. This sequence joins TRBV3-1 (or the pseudogene TRBV3-2) and TRBJ2-7, with 8 positions matching TRBD1. The CDR3 runs to 17 residues. In germline, CDR1 is LGHDT, CDR2 YNNKEL (reference sequence). With V trimmed by 3 bases and J by 2 bases, 12 bases remained unmatched. The CDR3: CASSHGTGDSNPYEQYF. In DNA form, the CDR3 reads TGTGCCAGCAGCCACGGGACAGGAGACTCCAACCCCTACGAGCAGTACTTC.

This clone has more than one count but fewer than ten. The chain combines TRBV6-5 with TRBJ2-3, with TRBD1 identical over 8 bases. The germline V gene encodes CDR1 MNHEY and CDR2 SVGAGI. This CDR3 contains 14 residues. Trimming took 7 bases from V and 1 from J; bases not matched to a gene: 4. The CDR3: CASKLQGGTDTQYF. The CDR3 DNA reads as TGTGCCAGCAAATTACAGGGGGGCACAGATACGCAGTATTTT.

Only a few counts were recorded for this clone. The J gene is TRBJ2-2, the V gene TRBV29-1; no definite D call. Per germline, CDR1 SQVTM and CDR2 ANQGSEA. V was clipped by 4 bases and J by 4 bases, with 10 bases between them. The CDR3 runs to 13 residues. The CDR3 region is CSVGSSSTGELFF. The CDR3 DNA reads as TGCAGCGTTGGCTCGAGCTCCACCGGGGAGCTGTTTTTT.

The genes are TRBV19 and TRBJ1-3, with D perhaps matching TRBD1 (5 bases). V was trimmed by 6 bases and J by 0 bases, leaving 21 bases between them. There are 18 residues in the CDR3. Germline V gives CDR1 LNHDA, CDR2 SQIVND (reference sequence). The CDR3 here is CASSFLGGTPFSGNTIYF. In DNA, the CDR3 is TGTGCCAGTAGCTTCCTGGGGGGGACCCCCTTCTCTGGAAACACCATATATTTT.

J is TRBJ1-3 and V is TRBV7-9, with a tentative D call TRBD1 (6 bases). Germline values: CDR1 SEHNR, CDR2 FQNEAQ (reference sequence). Trimming cost V 5 bases and J 1 base, with 12 bases left between them. The CDR3 length is 15 residues. The CDR3: CASSPQGASGNTIYF. The CDR3 region has the DNA TGTGCCAGCAGCCCACAGGGAGCGTCTGGAAACACCATATATTTT.

The gene calls are TRBV7-9 and TRBJ1-2, with D unclear. The CDR3 runs to 15 residues. From germline, CDR1 is SEHNR and CDR2 FQNEAQ (reference sequence). V was shortened by 4 bases and J by 1 base, with 13 bases between the two germline ends. The CDR3 sequence: CASSSLDGVNYGYTF. The CDR3 nucleotides read TGTGCCAGCAGCTCACTAGACGGGGTTAACTATGGCTACACCTTC.

The V gene is TRBV4-1, the J gene TRBJ2-1; D unresolved. V was cut by 0 bases and J by 2 bases, with 8 bases left in between. The CDR3 consists of 15 residues. Germline V gives CDR1 MGHRA, CDR2 YSYEKL. The CDR3 DNA sequence: TGCGCCAGCAGCCAAGATATCTACGCCTACAATGAGCAGTTCTTC. Translating it yields CASSQDIYAYNEQFF.

This clone has just one count. The rearrangement uses TRBV30 and TRBJ2-1, with no clear D. V lost 3 bases, J lost 10 bases, and 10 bases lay in between. Looked up from germline, CDR1 is GTSNPN and CDR2 is SVGIG (reference sequence). CDR3 length equals 11 residues. The CDR3: CAWSLEREQFF. Written as DNA, the CDR3 is TGTGCCTGGAGCCTTGAGAGGGAGCAGTTCTTC.

The chain recombines TRBV6-5 with TRBJ2-7; TRBD2 might be the D (7 bases). The germline CDR1 and CDR2 sequences are MNHEY and SVGAGI. V was clipped by 8 bases and J by 6 bases, with 20 bases between them. The CDR3 spans 14 residues. CDR3 bases: TGTGCCAGCGCGGACAGCGGGACTTTCGGCGAGCAGTACGTC. This codes for CASADSGTFGEQYV.

V and J are TRBV28 and TRBJ2-7; the match to TRBD2 covers 10 bases. The CDR3 loop spans 20 amino acids. In germline, CDR1 is MDHEN, CDR2 SYDVKM. After removal of 4 bases from V and 4 bases from J, the junction contained 22 bases not matched to a gene. Written as DNA, the CDR3 is TGTGCCAGCAGTTGGGGGGACAGGCGAGGGTCTAGCGGGAGCTTTTACGAGCAGTACTTC. This sequence encodes CASSWGDRRGSSGSFYEQYF.

The V call is TRBV15, the J call TRBJ2-1; D might be TRBD1 (6 bases). In germline, CDR1 is LNHNV, CDR2 YYDKDF (reference sequence). The CDR3 loop spans 12 amino acids. Between the trimmed V and J ends, which lost 6 bases and 7 bases, there was a span of 10 bases. CDR3 residues: CATRGDTNEQFF. Here the CDR3 DNA reads TGTGCCACCAGGGGGGACACAAATGAGCAGTTCTTC.

The J gene is TRBJ2-1, the V gene TRBV9; 13 nucleotides align to TRBD2. The junction had 10 bases not matched to a gene; V was cut back by 4 bases and J by 15 bases. The germline V gene has CDR1 SGDLS and CDR2 YYNGEE. This CDR3 comprises 14 residues. CDR3 DNA sequence: TGTGCCAGCAGCCCGAGGACTAGCGGGAGCTTGACGTTCTTC. Protein sequence: CASSPRTSGSLTFF.

The chain links TRBV3-1 (or the pseudogene TRBV3-2) to TRBJ2-7; 8 bases fit TRBD1. CDR3 length equals 15 residues. Germline loops: CDR1 LGHDT, CDR2 YNNKEL (reference sequence). J lost 4 bases, V lost 1 base, and 6 bases had no gene match. DNA of the CDR3: TGTGCCAGCAGCCAAGGGCTCGGACAGGGTTACGAGCAGTACGTC. Protein: CASSQGLGQGYEQYV.

This clone was detected once. Here the CDR3 reads CASSTGGFSGNTIYF. CDR3 DNA: TGTGCCAGCAGTACAGGGGGCTTCTCTGGAAACACCATATATTTT. The gene calls are TRBV28 and TRBJ1-3; the match to TRBD1 covers 9 bases. From germline, CDR1 is MDHEN and CDR2 SYDVKM. Germline trimming cut 5 bases from V and 0 bases from J; bases unmatched to any gene: 2. This CDR3 has 15 residues.

This clone was observed once. The V call is TRBV28, the J call TRBJ1-2, with D hard to call. Per the germline V gene, CDR1 is MDHEN and CDR2 is SYDVKM. The V gene lost 1 base and the J gene lost 3 bases, with 3 bases spanning the gap. The CDR3 runs 12 residues. The CDR3 nucleotides are TGTGCCAGCAGTTTATTATACTATGGCTACACCTTC. It is translated as CASSLLYYGYTF.

The chain carries TRBV12-5 and TRBJ2-1, with 10 bases matching TRBD2. The J segment lost 0 bases and the V segment lost 1 base, leaving 3 bases of the junction unmatched. Germline CDR1 reads LGHNT; CDR2 reads FRNRAP. The CDR3 runs 17 residues. The CDR3 DNA follows: TGTGCTAGTGGTTTGGAGTCTAGCGGGAGCTCCTACAATGAGCAGTTCTTC. Its protein product is CASGLESSGSSYNEQFF.

The gene calls are TRBV4-1 and TRBJ1-5; perhaps TRBD1 as D (5 bases). The CDR3 is made up of 18 amino acids. Per the germline V gene, CDR1 is MGHRA and CDR2 is YSYEKL. The germline V and J ends were trimmed by 0 bases and 2 bases, with 17 bases remaining between them. The CDR3 loop is CASSQDGAGISGNQPQHF. The CDR3 nucleotides are TGCGCCAGCAGCCAAGATGGGGCAGGGATATCGGGCAATCAGCCCCAGCATTTT.

The chain is built from TRBV7-3 and TRBJ1-1; TRBD1 aligns across 7 bases. V lost 6 bases and J lost 1; bases outside the gene matches: 5. The CDR3 extends over 14 amino acids. The germline gives CDR1 SGHTA, CDR2 FQGTGA. CDR3 region: CASRMTGTNTEAFF. The CDR3 coding sequence is TGTGCCAGCAGGATGACAGGGACGAACACTGAAGCTTTCTTT.

This clone occurred once. The chain employs TRBV6-1 and TRBJ1-5, with D unclear. Trimming took 1 base from V and 4 from J, leaving 11 bases between them. The CDR3 has 15 amino acids. Germline V CDR1 and CDR2: MNHNS, SASEGT. CDR3 in DNA: TGTGCCAGCAGTGAAGGGCAGGTGCCTAATCAGCCCCAGCATTTT. As protein: CASSEGQVPNQPQHF.

The rearrangement links TRBV5-1 to TRBJ2-3, with D perhaps TRBD2 (6 bases). Germline V gene sequence: CDR1 SGHRS, CDR2 YFSETQ. The CDR3 has 12 residues. V was clipped by 6 bases and J by 6 bases, with 11 bases between them. CDR3: CASNPGDDTQYF. The CDR3, as DNA: TGCGCCAGCAACCCGGGGGATGATACGCAGTATTTT.

V gene TRBV9 combines with J gene TRBJ2-1, with TRBD2 identical over 14 bases. Germline V gives CDR1 SGDLS, CDR2 YYNGEE. This CDR3 has 20 residues. With V trimmed by 3 bases and J by 4 bases, 15 bases remained unmatched. This chain's CDR3 is CASSAPGTSGRGVFYNEQFF. In nucleotides, the CDR3 is TGTGCCAGCAGCGCCCCCGGGACTAGCGGGAGAGGGGTTTTTTACAATGAGCAGTTCTTC.

The chain joins TRBV28 to TRBJ2-3, with TRBD2 matching 7 bases. V trimming: 9 bases; J trimming: 3 bases; junction bases outside the gene matches: 9. The CDR3 totals 14 residues. The germline V gene has CDR1 MDHEN and CDR2 SYDVKM. CDR3 in DNA: TGTGCCAGTGCCGGGAGGAGGAAAACAGATACGCAGTATTTT. Encoded protein: CASAGRRKTDTQYF.

The chain joins TRBV9 to TRBJ2-5, with 7 nucleotides matching TRBD2. The CDR3 spans 15 residues. Germline CDR1 is SGDLS and CDR2 is YYNGEE. V was clipped by 3 bases and J by 1 base; unmatched bases: 6. In DNA form, the CDR3 reads TGTGCCAGCAGCGCTCCAAGCGGGACCCAAGAGACCCAGTACTTC. This translates into CASSAPSGTQETQYF.

J is TRBJ2-7 and V is TRBV6-5, with 9 bases matching TRBD1. The ends lost 0 bases at V and 13 bases at J; junction bases unmatched: 4. In germline, CDR1 is MNHEY, CDR2 SVGAGI. There are 12 residues in the CDR3. The CDR3 DNA follows: TGTGCCAGCAGTTACTCGGGACAGGGTGTATACTTC. It specifies CASSYSGQGVYF.

This chain connects TRBV7-2 to TRBJ1-5; D gene ambiguous. CDR1 and CDR2 (germline): SGHTA, FQGNSA. V was shortened by 2 bases and J by 2 bases, with 7 bases between the two germline ends. The CDR3 extends over 14 amino acids. The DNA for the CDR3 is TGTGCCAGCAGCTTATCGGGAGGCAATCAGCCCCAGCATTTT. It codes for CASSLSGGNQPQHF. Based on the CDR3 plus reference TRBV7-2 and TRBJ1-5, the full variable domain is GAGVSQSPSNKVTEKGKDVELRCDPISGHTALYWYRQSLGQGLEFLIYFQGNSAPDKSGLPSDRFSAERTGGSVSTLTIQRTQQEDSAVYLCASSLSGGNQPQHFGDGTRLSIL.

CDR3 amino acids: CASTIKWGRAGNEQFF. The CDR3 region has the DNA TGTGCCAGTACCATAAAATGGGGGAGGGCGGGAAATGAGCAGTTCTTC. The chain links TRBV19 to TRBJ2-1; 7 nucleotides line up with TRBD2. V lost 7 bases to trimming and J lost 7 bases; unmatched junction nucleotides: 16. Germline V gene lookup returns CDR1 LNHDA and CDR2 SQIVND (reference sequence). The CDR3 consists of 16 residues.

DNA of the CDR3: TGTGCCAGCAGATCCGGGACAAACTCCTACAATGAGCAGTTCTTC. Protein product: CASRSGTNSYNEQFF. The chain has TRBV7-8 and TRBJ2-1; D might be TRBD1 (6 bases). Germline CDR1 reads SGHVS; CDR2 reads FQNEAQ. The CDR3 totals 15 residues. V shed 6 bases and J shed 0 bases, with 12 bases lying between them.

The J gene is TRBJ1-1, the V gene TRBV11-2; 7 bases are shared with TRBD1. This CDR3 spans 15 amino acids. V was clipped by 5 bases and J by 0 bases; unmatched bases: 6. Germline V lookup: CDR1 SGHAT, CDR2 FQNNGV. For the CDR3, the DNA is TGTGCCAGCAGCGCCCCGGGACAGTTGAACACTGAAGCTTTCTTT. Its protein product is CASSAPGQLNTEAFF.